These T cell receptor beta chains were read from a single sample in a study of metastatic and nonmetastatic thyroid tumors. TCRdb redid the clone calls on the PCR reads using MiXCR. This table has about 32,000 clones, roughly a fifth appearing once. Sequenced sample: blood. These receptors all stem from a female donor with papillary thyroid cancer or a benign thyroid nodule (not recorded which). Some clones in this sample may be carry-over from other donors' samples. CDR3s include the opening cysteine and the closing phenylalanine or tryptophan. Fields, in order: V gene, clone size, J gene, D gene, CDR3 protein, CDR3 DNA. The D gene is left open where the match is weak. Clone sizes are given selectively: once, few, many, or a class where the clone is expanded.

TRBV12-3/TRBV12-4	many	TRBJ1-2	-	CASSLGSGRAIYGYTF	TGTGCCAGCAGTTTAGGATCCGGCAGGGCCATCTATGGCTACACCTTC
TRBV7-8	many	TRBJ2-1	TRBD2	CASSTGLAGGPVYEQFF	TGTGCCAGCAGCACGGGACTAGCGGGAGGGCCTGTATATGAGCAGTTCTTC
TRBV20-1	-	TRBJ2-6	-	CSASFALSGANVLTF	TGCAGTGCTAGTTTTGCTCTCTCTGGGGCCAACGTCCTGACTTTC
TRBV5-4	many	TRBJ1-1	TRBD1	CASSRDSNTEAFF	TGTGCCAGCAGCAGGGACAGCAATACTGAAGCTTTCTTT
TRBV7-6	-	TRBJ2-1	TRBD2	CASSLMAGGWDEQFF	TGTGCCAGCAGCTTAATGGCGGGGGGCTGGGATGAGCAGTTCTTC
TRBV30	-	TRBJ1-6	TRBD1	CAWRTGGGSPLHF	TGTGCCTGGAGGACAGGGGGGGGTTCACCCCTCCACTTT
TRBV18	-	TRBJ2-5	-	CASSPGAGETQYF	TGTGCCAGCTCACCGGGGGCGGGAGAGACCCAGTACTTC
TRBV24-1	few	TRBJ1-1	-	CATSDLGQEAFF	TGTGCCACCAGTGACTTAGGACAAGAAGCTTTCTTT
TRBV28	medium-sized	TRBJ2-2	-	CASREHFANTGELFF	TGTGCCAGCCGAGAACACTTTGCGAACACCGGGGAGCTGTTTTTT
TRBV18	-	TRBJ1-2	TRBD1	CASSPGTGGAYYGYTF	TGTGCCAGCTCACCCGGGACAGGGGGGGCTTACTATGGCTACACCTTC
TRBV27	many	TRBJ2-1	-	CASRTWDGEQFF	TGTGCCAGCCGGACTTGGGATGGTGAGCAGTTCTTC
TRBV10-2	many	TRBJ2-1	-	CASSDRRFNEQFF	TGCGCCAGCAGTGATCGTCGTTTCAATGAGCAGTTCTTC
TRBV6-6	few	TRBJ2-2	-	CASSSEYRAAGELFF	TGTGCCAGCAGTTCCGAGTACAGGGCCGCCGGGGAGCTGTTTTTT
TRBV5-1	many	TRBJ2-5	-	CASRRSSEETQCF	TGCGCCAGCAGGCGGTCTAGCGAAGAGACCCAGTGCTTC
TRBV19	-	TRBJ2-7	-	CASSRAGYSYEQYF	TGTGCCAGTAGTAGGGCAGGGTACTCCTACGAGCAGTACTTC
TRBV28	many	TRBJ2-5	-	CASSRQTRRETQYF	TGTGCCAGCAGTCGACAGACCCGGAGGGAGACCCAGTACTTC
TRBV10-1	many	TRBJ2-7	-	CASSEFQGSSYEQYF	TGCGCCAGCAGTGAGTTCCAGGGGTCCTCCTACGAGCAGTACTTC
TRBV13	-	TRBJ2-7	-	CASSLRHEQYF	TGTGCCAGCAGCTTACGGCACGAGCAGTACTTC
TRBV20-1	many	TRBJ2-7	TRBD1	CSAEDRVGRGDEQYF	TGCAGTGCTGAGGACAGGGTGGGTAGGGGTGACGAGCAGTACTTC
TRBV6-1	few	TRBJ1-5	TRBD1	CASSEGTGPQPQHF	TGTGCCAGCAGTGAAGGGACAGGGCCTCAGCCCCAGCATTTT
TRBV20-1	-	TRBJ2-1	-	CSAGAALYNEQFF	TGCAGTGCGGGGGCGGCGCTATACAATGAGCAGTTCTTC
TRBV11-2	-	TRBJ1-2	-	CASSLGVTLGGGYTF	TGTGCCAGCAGCTTAGGTGTCACGCTCGGGGGTGGCTACACCTTC
TRBV19	few	TRBJ1-1	-	CASSIGHRNTEAFF	TGTGCCAGTAGTATAGGGCATAGGAACACTGAAGCTTTCTTT
TRBV7-2	few	TRBJ2-7	TRBD1	CASSKQGLEQYF	TGTGCCAGCAGCAAACAGGGGCTCGAGCAGTACTTC
TRBV28	few	TRBJ2-7	-	CASSLGGGRVYEQYF	TGTGCCAGCAGTTTAGGAGGGGGGAGGGTCTACGAGCAGTACTTC
TRBV19	many	TRBJ2-1	TRBD2	CASRGGGFYEQFF	TGTGCCAGTAGGGGCGGGGGGTTCTATGAGCAGTTCTTC
TRBV4-1	medium-sized	TRBJ2-7	-	CATQGYGLQEQYF	TGCGCCACGCAAGGGTACGGGCTCCAGGAGCAGTACTTC
TRBV15	many	TRBJ1-1	-	CATSRTNTGLGEAFF	TGTGCCACCAGCAGGACTAACACAGGGCTGGGTGAAGCTTTCTTT
TRBV5-5	-	TRBJ2-1	-	CASSLAGRNYNEQFF	TGTGCCAGCAGCTTGGCTGGGAGGAACTACAATGAGCAGTTCTTC
TRBV5-1	many	TRBJ2-1	TRBD2	CASSSSGGYNEQFF	TGCGCCAGCAGTTCTAGCGGGGGATACAATGAGCAGTTCTTC
TRBV29-1	many	TRBJ2-3	TRBD2	CSVDTAGVDTQYF	TGCAGCGTTGATACAGCGGGAGTAGATACGCAGTATTTT
TRBV10-1	medium-sized	TRBJ2-3	TRBD2	CASSPLRLAGDSDTQYF	TGCGCCAGCAGTCCTCTAAGACTAGCGGGAGATTCAGATACGCAGTATTTT
TRBV12-3/TRBV12-4	few	TRBJ2-7	-	CASSSGYEQYF	TGTGCCAGCAGTAGCGGGTACGAGCAGTACTTC
TRBV28	many	TRBJ2-2	-	CASSQTADTGELFF	TGTGCCAGCAGCCAAACGGCGGACACCGGGGAGCTGTTTTTT
TRBV4-3	few	TRBJ1-2	-	CASSQNRGTKNGYTF	TGCGCCAGCAGCCAGAACCGCGGGACAAAGAATGGCTACACCTTC
TRBV4-1	-	TRBJ2-3	-	CASPRRGDTDTQYF	TGCGCCAGCCCCCGCCGGGGCGACACAGATACGCAGTATTTT
TRBV20-1	-	TRBJ2-6	-	CSARDQGGSGSNVLTF	TGCAGTGCTAGAGATCAGGGTGGCTCTGGGTCCAACGTCCTGACTTTC
TRBV5-4	many	TRBJ1-2	-	CASSPPGQYNYTF	TGTGCCAGCAGCCCCCCCGGACAGTATAACTACACCTTC
TRBV27	-	TRBJ1-1	-	CASSLGSSTEAFF	TGTGCCAGCAGCTTGGGAAGTTCGACTGAAGCTTTCTTT
TRBV5-5	once	TRBJ2-7	-	CASSLDKRSEQYF	TGTGCCAGCAGCTTAGACAAGCGAAGCGAGCAGTACTTC
TRBV4-2	many	TRBJ2-7	TRBD2	CASSQEGLAGGPPLYEQYF	TGTGCCAGCAGCCAAGAGGGGCTAGCGGGAGGGCCTCCCCTCTACGAGCAGTACTTC
TRBV5-1	many	TRBJ2-1	TRBD2	CASSSPRLAGGNEQFF	TGCGCCAGCAGCTCCCCCAGACTAGCGGGGGGGAATGAGCAGTTCTTC
TRBV11-3	many	TRBJ2-7	-	CASSPSAGAYEQYF	TGTGCCAGCAGCCCTTCCGCAGGGGCCTACGAGCAGTACTTC
TRBV2	many	TRBJ2-5	-	CASRRQETQYF	TGTGCCAGCAGACGGCAAGAGACCCAGTACTTC
TRBV6-1	few	TRBJ2-7	-	CASRGDVYEQYF	TGTGCCAGCAGGGGCGACGTCTACGAGCAGTACTTC
TRBV5-1	-	TRBJ2-7	TRBD1	CASSPGTAYEQYF	TGCGCCAGCAGCCCAGGGACAGCCTACGAGCAGTACTTC
TRBV9	many	TRBJ2-2	-	CASSVGQHVGELFF	TGTGCCAGCAGCGTAGGGCAGCACGTGGGGGAGCTGTTTTTT
TRBV27	many	TRBJ1-4	-	CASSSLGTGGRELFF	TGTGCCAGCAGTTCCCTCGGGACGGGGGGTCGGGAACTGTTTTTT